This T cell receptor (beta chain) is from a study of Tregs in tolerant kidney transplant recipients. The protocol was immunoSEQ multiplex PCR, while the TCRdb copy is restricted to in-frame clones and leaves out a portion. The repertoire holds about 73,000 clones, with 95% to 98% as singletons. Germline CDR1 reads SGDLS; CDR2 reads YYNGEE. The CDR3 sequence is 15 residues long. V was clipped by 3 bases and J by 3 bases; unmatched bases: 7. Study-wide points: Changing PCR primers prevented nucleotide comparison between some patients' samples.

As to this clone: Its specificity is unknown.

The material was CD4+ T cells from blood, obtained before the transplant. V is TRBV9 and J is TRBJ2-7; TRBD1 matches 9 bases. The sequence derives from a human donor who received a combined kidney and bone marrow transplant. CDR3 amino acids: CASSASGTGSYEQYF. CDR3 nucleotides: TGTGCCAGCAGCGCATCCGGGACAGGGAGCTACGAGCAGTACTTC.